This TCR beta chain derives from a study of CD8 T cells in Susac syndrome. This clonotype was counted only a few times. CDR1 DFQATT and CDR2 SNEGSKA come from the germline V gene (reference sequence). This CDR3 has 14 amino acids. Trimming took 3 bases from V and 3 from J; bases not matched to a gene: 7. Sequencing of TCR beta drew on CD8+ and CD4+ T cells from blood. TEMRA cells were enriched by FACS, while CD8+ and CD4+ T cells were obtained through a negative isolation that was performed magnetically. An input of 0.5 to 1 ug of RNA was subjected to reverse transcription using random hexamers. TCRdb ran MiXCR on the immunoSEQ multiplex PCR reads and lists one entry per CDR3 protein. The sample holds 100,000 to 150,000 distinct CDR3 sequences, about 93% seen once.

The J gene is TRBJ2-7, the V gene TRBV20-1; 8 bases are shared with TRBD2. Sequencing was carried out using CD4+ T cells from PBMCs. The receptor comes from a human donor in good health. DNA for the CDR3: TGCAGTGCTAGTGGGCTAGCGGGCAACTACGAGCAGTACTTC. Residues: CSASGLAGNYEQYF.